Shown below are 22 T cell receptor beta chains from a single sample sequenced in a study of blood T cell repertoires in COVID-19. The method was immunoSEQ multiplex PCR; TCRdb's version includes in-frame clones alone and lacks a portion of them. The table records a few hundred thousand clones, approximately 89% of them present only once. Sequences were obtained from peripheral blood. The receptor set was obtained from a man in his forties or fifties who had recovered from COVID-19.

The chain is built from TRBV5-1 and TRBJ2-2, with 12 bases matching TRBD2. The V gene end was trimmed by 4 bases and the J gene end by 5 bases; junction bases not matched to a gene: 6. This CDR3 spans 16 amino acids. The germline V gene encodes CDR1 SGHRS and CDR2 YFSETQ. DNA of the CDR3: TGCGCCAGCAGCAAATTACTAGCGGGGGGAACCGGGGAGCTGTTTTTT. Residues: CASSKLLAGGTGELFF. Full variable domain (rest looked up from reference TRBV5-1 and TRBJ2-2): KAGVTQTPRYLIKTRGQQVTLSCSPISGHRSVSWYQQTPGQGLQFLFEYFSETQRNKGNFPGRFSGRQFSNSRSEMNVSTLELGDSALYLCASSKLLAGGTGELFFGEGSRLTVL.

The chain links TRBV19 to TRBJ2-7, with a tentative D call TRBD1 (6 bases). The germline V gene encodes CDR1 LNHDA and CDR2 SQIVND (reference sequence). This CDR3 region has 14 residues. V was shortened by 3 bases and J by 3 bases, with 12 bases between the two germline ends. The CDR3, as DNA: TGTGCCAGTAGTATTAGGGGGACGGTCTACGAGCAGTACTTC. It specifies CASSIRGTVYEQYF.

The chain is built from TRBV27 and TRBJ2-3; TRBD1 agrees at 7 bases. Germline lookup yields CDR1 MNHEY and CDR2 SMNVEV (reference sequence). Trimming removed 5 bases from V and 2 bases from J; junction bases left unmatched: 7. The CDR3 has 15 amino acids. The CDR3 spells CASSLRTGATDTQYF. In DNA, the CDR3 is TGTGCCAGCAGTCTCAGGACAGGAGCCACAGATACGCAGTATTTT.

V is TRBV10-1 and J is TRBJ2-7, with D possibly TRBD2 on 5 matching bases. This CDR3 comprises 12 residues. From germline, CDR1 is WNHNN and CDR2 SYGVQD (reference sequence). Trimming removed 6 bases at V and 6 bases at J, with 12 bases between. The CDR3 region has the DNA TGCGCCAGCAGCCCGATGAGCGGCGAGCAGTACTTC. Its protein is CASSPMSGEQYF.

The V call is TRBV6-6, the J call TRBJ2-3; 10 positions agree with TRBD2. Germline CDR1 MNHNY, CDR2 SVGAGI (reference sequence). Losses at the gene ends were 5 bases for V and 1 base for J; bases not matched to a gene: 9. CDR3 length: 17 residues. CDR3 amino acids: CASSPNTGTSGTDTQYF. The CDR3 nucleotides read TGTGCCAGCAGTCCCAATACCGGGACTAGCGGCACAGATACGCAGTATTTT.

This chain connects TRBV9 to TRBJ1-1, with D possibly TRBD1 on 5 matching bases. From germline, CDR1 is SGDLS and CDR2 YYNGEE. The V end lost 4 bases, the J end lost 2 bases, and 9 bases lay between the germline ends. The CDR3 is made up of 13 amino acids. CDR3 amino acids: CASSPGVNTEAFF. For the CDR3, the DNA is TGTGCCAGCAGCCCGGGGGTAAACACTGAAGCTTTCTTT.

This clone showed up just once. The chain links TRBV27 to TRBJ1-2; D may be TRBD1 (6 bases). Germline CDR1 and CDR2: MNHEY and SMNVEV (reference sequence). Trimming took 2 bases from V and 8 from J, leaving 18 bases between them. The CDR3 is 15 amino acids. In DNA, the CDR3 is TGTGCCAGCAGTTTAAGGGGGTTCAACAGTCGGGGCTACACCTTC. Its protein product is CASSLRGFNSRGYTF.

This clone showed up just once. The rearrangement links TRBV6-2 or TRBV6-3 to TRBJ2-5, with a possible D match to TRBD1 (5 bases). CDR1 is MNHEY, CDR2 SVGEGT, per germline. The CDR3 sequence is 15 residues long. Trimming cost V 0 bases and J 5 bases, with 13 bases left between them. The CDR3 nucleotides read TGTGCCAGCAGTTACTCTGCCCCATCAGGGGAGACCCAGTACTTC. Translated, it gives CASSYSAPSGETQYF.

This sequence joins TRBV5-4 and TRBJ2-7, with D possibly matching TRBD2 (5 bases). Germline-derived CDR1 and CDR2 are SGHNT and YYREEE (reference sequence). This CDR3 spans 13 amino acids. Trimming removed 1 base from V and 3 bases from J, with 8 bases in between. CDR3 sequence reads: CASSLLLGYEQYF. Written as DNA, the CDR3 is TGTGCCAGCAGCTTGTTACTAGGCTACGAGCAGTACTTC.

This chain connects TRBV9 to TRBJ2-7, with D hard to call. CDR1 is SGDLS, CDR2 YYNGEE, per germline. This CDR3 has 15 amino acids. V was pared by 0 bases and J by 2 bases, with 12 bases between. CDR3 in DNA: TGTGCCAGCAGCGTAGGTCGAACTCTACCCTACGAGCAGTACTTC. Amino acid sequence: CASSVGRTLPYEQYF.

CDR3 in amino acids: CASSSEPGVNTEAFF. The CDR3 coding sequence is TGCGCCAGCAGTTCGGAGCCCGGGGTAAACACTGAAGCTTTCTTT. V and J are TRBV10-1 and TRBJ1-1; unclear D gene. The ends were cut back, 5 bases at V and 2 bases at J, with 15 bases in the middle. This CDR3 is built from 15 residues. The germline V gene encodes CDR1 WNHNN and CDR2 SYGVQD (reference sequence).

About this clone: At one end the junction does not follow the germline gene, possibly because of a read error. The DNA for the CDR3 is TGTGTCAGCAGTCCGAGGACTAGCAGCTCCTACAATGAGCAGTTCTTC. Its translation is CVSSPRTSSSYNEQFF. This chain links TRBV2 with TRBJ2-1; 8 bases align to TRBD2. This CDR3 comprises 16 residues. CDR1 and CDR2 from the germline V gene are SNHLY and FYNNEI.

V is TRBV7-3 and J is TRBJ2-2, with 8 bases matching TRBD2. The V and J ends lost 5 bases and 4 bases, in that order; junction bases with no gene match: 3. In germline, CDR1 is SGHTA, CDR2 FQGTGA. This CDR3 is 14 amino acids long. The CDR3 loop reads CASSPAGGTGELFF. For the CDR3, the DNA is TGTGCCAGCAGCCCCGCGGGAGGCACCGGGGAGCTGTTTTTT. The full variable domain, rest sourced from reference TRBV7-3 and TRBJ2-2, is GAGVSQTPSNKVTEKGKYVELRCDPISGHTALYWYRQSLGQGPEFLIYFQGTGAADDSGLPNDRFFAVRPEGSVSTLKIQRTERGDSAVYLCASSPAGGTGELFFGEGSRLTVL.

V gene TRBV15 combines with J gene TRBJ2-5; TRBD2 agrees at 8 bases. Trimming cost V 6 bases and J 1 base; bases outside gene matches: 4. This CDR3 is 14 amino acids long. CDR1 and CDR2 from the germline V gene are LNHNV and YYDKDF (reference sequence). CDR3 amino acids: CATRASGRQETQYF. Here the CDR3 DNA reads TGTGCCACCAGGGCTAGCGGGCGCCAAGAGACCCAGTACTTC.

The chain is built from TRBV27 and TRBJ2-1, with 9 bases identical to TRBD2. The CDR3 has 16 residues. From germline, CDR1 is MNHEY and CDR2 SMNVEV (reference sequence). V trimming: 1 base; J trimming: 3 bases; junction bases outside the gene matches: 4. CDR3 bases: TGTGCCAGCAGTTTATTAGCGGGAGCTCACTACAATGAGCAGTTCTTC. This sequence encodes CASSLLAGAHYNEQFF.

The V and J genes are TRBV6-5 and TRBJ1-1, with a possible D match to TRBD1 (6 bases). CDR3 length equals 14 residues. Trimming took 0 bases from V and 10 from J, leaving 15 bases between them. Per the germline V gene, CDR1 is MNHEY and CDR2 is SVGAGI. The CDR3 DNA sequence: TGTGCCAGCAGTTACTCTCCGGGACAACCGGGAGCTTTCTTT. Amino acid sequence: CASSYSPGQPGAFF.

In DNA, the CDR3 is TGTGCCAGCAGTCAGAGACAGAGGTTCGAGCAGTACTTC. It codes for CASSQRQRFEQYF. V and J are TRBV27 and TRBJ2-7; weak D call: TRBD1 (5 bases). V was cut by 5 bases and J by 6 bases, with 14 bases left in between. Germline CDR1 reads MNHEY; CDR2 reads SMNVEV (reference sequence). The CDR3 is made up of 13 amino acids.

V gene TRBV19 combines with J gene TRBJ1-5, with D possibly matching TRBD1 (5 bases). The ends were cut back, 8 bases at V and 6 bases at J, with 11 bases in the middle. There are 12 residues in the CDR3. In germline, CDR1 is LNHDA, CDR2 SQIVND (reference sequence). Written as DNA, the CDR3 is TGTGCCAGTCAGGGTCGCAGTCAGCCCCAGCATTTT. Protein sequence: CASQGRSQPQHF.

This chain joins TRBV10-1 and TRBJ2-1; D not resolved. The length of the CDR3 is 13 residues. Germline V gene lookup returns CDR1 WNHNN and CDR2 SYGVQD (reference sequence). The V gene lost 5 bases and the J gene lost 6 bases, with 11 bases spanning the gap. CDR3 loop: CASSQSPRNEQFF. In DNA, the CDR3 is TGCGCCAGCAGTCAAAGCCCCCGCAATGAGCAGTTCTTC.

The rearrangement joins TRBV7-6 to TRBJ2-1, with TRBD2 matching 13 bases. Per the germline V gene, CDR1 is SGHVS and CDR2 is FNYEAQ. V was pared by 5 bases and J by 9 bases, with 7 bases of the junction left unmatched. CDR3 length equals 15 residues. Here the CDR3 DNA reads TGTGCCAGCAGCGAAACTAGCGGGAGGGCGATTGAGCAGTTCTTC. The encoded protein is CASSETSGRAIEQFF.

This clone was counted only a few times. The chain uses TRBV10-2 and TRBJ2-7; 7 bases fit TRBD2. The CDR3 runs 11 residues. Losses at the gene ends were 4 bases for V and 7 bases for J; bases not matched to a gene: 1. Germline V CDR1 and CDR2: WSHSY, SAAADI. The CDR3, as DNA: TGCGCCAGCAGTGGGGGGGGAGAGCAGTACTTC. This sequence encodes CASSGGGEQYF.

This clone was found once. The sample has other DNA sequences that encode this CDR3 too. The V gene is TRBV28, the J gene TRBJ1-3; D remains unclear. V was pared by 6 bases and J by 4 bases, with 7 bases between. The CDR3 spans 12 residues. CDR1 and CDR2 (germline): MDHEN, SYDVKM. CDR3 nucleotides: TGTGCCAGCAGCTTCAGGGGAAACACCATATATTTT. Residues: CASSFRGNTIYF.